This T cell receptor (beta chain) was retrieved from a study of T cell responses to AZD1222 COVID-19 vaccine. Of note for this clone: What it binds is unknown.

Assay: immunoSEQ multiplex PCR; the TCRdb copy retains only in-frame clones and omits some. Found here are 30,000 to 35,000 clones, approximately 88% of them singletons; the top ten hold approximately 14%. General study findings and limits: Among AZD1222 vaccinees, only 5 to 7 were seropositive at baseline.

This CDR3 has 15 residues. Germline assignment: CDR1 SGHAT and CDR2 FQNNGV. J was trimmed by 3 bases and V by 4 bases; bases with no gene match: 4. The clonotype originates from an adult who received the AZD1222 COVID-19 vaccine. The material sequenced was peripheral blood, taken 28 days after the second AZD1222 dose. V usage is TRBV11-2 and J usage is TRBJ2-7, with 12 bases fitting TRBD2. CDR3 nucleotide sequence: TGTGCCAGCAGCTCCGGGACTAGCGGGTTCTACGAGCAGTACTTC. It codes for CASSSGTSGFYEQYF. The full variable domain, its missing parts supplied by reference TRBV11-2 and TRBJ2-7, is EAGVAQSPRYKIIEKRQSVAFWCNPISGHATLYWYQQILGQGPKLLIQFQNNGVVDDSQLPKDRFSAERLKGVDSTLKIQPAKLEDSAVYLCASSSGTSGFYEQYFGPGTRLTVT.